The sequence of this TCR beta chain was determined in a study of blood T cell repertoires in COVID-19 (dated by TCRdb to 2020 to 2022). For the study in its entirety: The collaborator samples originated in the United States, Italy and Spain and spanned the acute and convalescent phases of COVID-19. The material from the prospective study consisted of cDNA or gDNA derived from T cells, B-cell-depleted T cells, or PBMCs. Subjects who had been exposed to COVID-19, were actively infected with it, or had recovered from it provided the deeply sampled blood TCRbeta repertoires that made up the dataset. A freely available public database, intended as a resource for researchers studying the immune response to SARS-CoV-2, is where the repertoires were released. Samples came from the ongoing ImmuneRACE study (first 160 participants) plus 1,254 subjects from 6 global collaborators. The sample metadata nearly always contained a de-identified subject ID, COVID-19 status, age in years and sex. Where available, HLA class I and class II types were obtained from metadata supplied by the sample provider rather than from assay-based typing.

What the study reported, not specific to this receptor: Clinical and demographic metadata were provided uncurated, with the amount varying by source and participant.

Details on this clone: Its target antigen remains unknown. No much larger clone is present one base from it, and per-base qualities are unavailable.

The germline V and J ends show losses of 3 bases and 12 bases respectively, and no gene match explains 14 bases of the junction. Per the germline V gene (reference sequence), LGHDT is the CDR1 and YNNKEL is the CDR2. There are 15 amino acids in the CDR3, from cysteine to phenylalanine inclusive. Left in the record is the CDR3 DNA by itself, 45 bases read in frame from the first base. The immunoSEQ Assay, a bias-controlled multiplex PCR, was used to amplify TCRbeta CDR3 regions from genomic DNA. From the authors' description of their analysis: The number of nucleated cells in each sample was estimated from the amplification of reference gene primers within the assay. Sequence reads were collapsed and filtered to measure the absolute abundance of every unique TCRbeta CDR3 rearrangement. For each sample, productive Simpson clonality was calculated by taking the square root of Simpson's diversity index across productive rearrangements. Not all clones reach the TCRdb copy of this immuneACCESS table, which keeps in-frame sequences only. Checked studies attribute under half of the gap to unresolved V genes and leave the rest unexplained. D and trimming come from the DNA, and the V and J calls and clone size come from that table. Within this sample are 210,000 or so clones, with about 80% of them counted one time only. Approximately 8% of the sample is held by the ten biggest clonotypes.

One collaborating source in Seattle enrolled patients while the patients were actively infected and followed the patients over time throughout the course of disease. Whole blood was collected in K2EDTA tubes by collaborating institutions according to the institutions' own protocols. Collaborator samples were shipped for TCRbeta analysis as frozen whole blood, isolated PBMCs, or DNA extracted from either sample type. The chain joins TRBV3-1 (or the pseudogene TRBV3-2) to TRBJ2-1; TRBD1 matches 7 bases in the middle. The receptor comes from a woman of 80 years or more with COVID-19, enrolled during active disease. The sequenced sample consisted of peripheral blood. For the CDR3, the sequence is CASSQGQGVWAGQFF. The sequenced DNA: TGTGCCAGCAGCCAGGGGCAGGGGGTATGGGCAGGGCAGTTCTTC.